This paragraph reports one TCR beta chain. These data belong to a study of blood T cell repertoires in COVID-19. The overall study: Some COVID-19 samples were acute and others convalescent; all came from the United States, Italy and Spain. Sources were T cells, B-cell-depleted T cells, or PBMCs; the material itself was cDNA or gDNA.

CDR1 SGHDN and CDR2 FVKESK come from the germline V gene. CDR3 size: 13 residues. V was pared by 4 bases and J by 7 bases, with 13 bases between. Authors' processing steps: From reference gene primer amplification, estimates of nucleated cell counts were derived. The method was immunoSEQ multiplex PCR; TCRdb's version includes in-frame clones alone and lacks a portion of them. Clone size and the V and J calls come from that table; the DNA yielded D and trimming. Among 70,000 or so clones listed, just over 85% were seen once. This TCR came from a man aged 65 to 85 with active or convalescent COVID-19. Sequencing used peripheral blood. The chain uses TRBV14 and TRBJ1-2, with D hard to call. CDR3 loop: CASSLPGMFGYTF. CDR3 sequence (DNA): TGTGCCAGCAGCCTACCCGGGATGTTTGGCTACACCTTC.